The clone carrying this T cell receptor (beta chain) has a count of ten or more. The antigen remains unidentified. TCRdb re-called the reads through MiXCR, storing one row per CDR3 protein. The sample holds about 260,000 distinct CDR3 sequences, 9.1% seen once. This sample was taken from a study of T cell repertoires in cytomegalovirus infection. Looking at the study overall: Public signatures in TCR beta pointed to CMV infection and matching HLA type. Study results and limitations: The ex vivo response showed dominance by HLA-C-restricted CMV-specific TCR beta clonotypes.

The CDR3 sequence is 17 residues long. Germline loops: CDR1 SGHAT, CDR2 FQNNGV. Trimming took 2 bases from V and 5 from J; bases not matched to a gene: 9. The TCR sequence derives from a human donor in good health (CMV status not recorded). Some clones in this sample may be carry-over from other donors' samples. This sequence joins TRBV11-2 and TRBJ2-1; 10 bases match TRBD2. Material for sequencing was PBMCs. The CDR3: CASSLLAGEGVNNEQFF. CDR3 DNA: TGTGCCAGCAGCTTACTAGCGGGAGAGGGTGTGAACAATGAGCAGTTCTTC.